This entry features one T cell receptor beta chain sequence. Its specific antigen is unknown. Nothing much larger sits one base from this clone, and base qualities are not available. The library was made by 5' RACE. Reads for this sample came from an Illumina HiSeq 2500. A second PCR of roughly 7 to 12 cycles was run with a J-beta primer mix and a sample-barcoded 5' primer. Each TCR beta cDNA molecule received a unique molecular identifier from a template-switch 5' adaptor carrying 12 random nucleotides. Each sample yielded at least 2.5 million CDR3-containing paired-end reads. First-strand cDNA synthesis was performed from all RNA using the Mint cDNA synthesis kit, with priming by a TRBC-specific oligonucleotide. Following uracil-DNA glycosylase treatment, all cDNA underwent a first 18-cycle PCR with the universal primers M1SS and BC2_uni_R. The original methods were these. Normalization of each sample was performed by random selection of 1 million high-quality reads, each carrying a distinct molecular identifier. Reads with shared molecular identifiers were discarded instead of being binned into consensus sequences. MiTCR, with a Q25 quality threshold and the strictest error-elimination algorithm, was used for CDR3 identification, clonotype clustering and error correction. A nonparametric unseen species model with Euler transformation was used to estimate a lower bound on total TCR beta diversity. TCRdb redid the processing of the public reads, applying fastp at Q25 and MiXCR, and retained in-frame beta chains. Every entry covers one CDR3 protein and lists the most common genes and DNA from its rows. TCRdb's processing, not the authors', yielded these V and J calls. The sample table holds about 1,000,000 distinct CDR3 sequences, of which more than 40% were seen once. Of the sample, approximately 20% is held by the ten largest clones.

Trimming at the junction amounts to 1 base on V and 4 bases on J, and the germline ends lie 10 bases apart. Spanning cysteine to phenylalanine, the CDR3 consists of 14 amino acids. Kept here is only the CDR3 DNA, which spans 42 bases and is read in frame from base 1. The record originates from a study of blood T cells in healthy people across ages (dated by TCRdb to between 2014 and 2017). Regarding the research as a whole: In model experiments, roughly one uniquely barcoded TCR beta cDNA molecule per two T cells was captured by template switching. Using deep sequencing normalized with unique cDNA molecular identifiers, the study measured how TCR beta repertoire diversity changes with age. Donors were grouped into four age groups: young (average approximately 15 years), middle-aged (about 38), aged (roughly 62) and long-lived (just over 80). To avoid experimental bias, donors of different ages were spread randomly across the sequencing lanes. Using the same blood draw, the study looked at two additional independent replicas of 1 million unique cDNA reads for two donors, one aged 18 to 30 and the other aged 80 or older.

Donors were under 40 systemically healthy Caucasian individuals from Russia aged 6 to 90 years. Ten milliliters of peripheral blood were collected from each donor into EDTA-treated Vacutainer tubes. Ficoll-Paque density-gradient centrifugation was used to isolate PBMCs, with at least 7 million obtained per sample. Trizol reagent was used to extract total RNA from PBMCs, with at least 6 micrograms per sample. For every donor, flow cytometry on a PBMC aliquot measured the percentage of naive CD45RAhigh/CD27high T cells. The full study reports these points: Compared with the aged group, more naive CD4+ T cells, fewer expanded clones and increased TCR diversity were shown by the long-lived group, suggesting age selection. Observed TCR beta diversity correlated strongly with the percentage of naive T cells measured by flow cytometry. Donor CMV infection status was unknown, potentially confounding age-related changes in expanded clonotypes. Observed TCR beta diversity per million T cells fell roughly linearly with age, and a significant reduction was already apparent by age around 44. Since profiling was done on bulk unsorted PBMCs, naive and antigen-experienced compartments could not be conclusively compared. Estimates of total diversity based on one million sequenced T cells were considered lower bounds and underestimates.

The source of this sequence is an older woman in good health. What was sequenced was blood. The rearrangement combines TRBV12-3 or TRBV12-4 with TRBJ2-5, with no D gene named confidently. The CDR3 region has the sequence CASSLGPRGETQYF. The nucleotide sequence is TGTGCCAGCAGTTTAGGACCGAGAGGAGAGACCCAGTACTTC.